This T cell receptor beta chain was identified in a study of T cells expressing NK-cell markers (dated by TCRdb to about 2020). Concerning the study at large: TCR beta-chain repertoires were profiled in sorted CD3+CD56+NKG2C+, CD3+CD56+NKG2C- and CD3+CD56-NKG2C+ T-cell subsets from about 8 donors. The libraries were sequenced on Illumina HiSeq 2000/2500, MiSeq or NextSeq, producing 2 x 150 bp reads. Randomly selected healthy volunteers, three men and five women, were used as the eight sequenced donors. Of the eight sequenced donors, seven were found to be HCMV-seropositive and one was found to be HCMV-seronegative.

These reads were obtained on an Illumina HiSeq 2000. TCR beta cDNA libraries were prepared using 5'RACE template switching, which introduced a universal primer site and unique molecular identifiers. cDNA synthesis was primed from the TCR beta constant segment and was followed by two successive PCR amplification steps. The authors processed their data as follows. Reads were demultiplexed and grouped by UMI with MIGEC, and clonotypes were assembled and quantified with MiTCR. Only TCR cDNA sequences supported by at least two reads were kept to exclude erroneous sequences. Downstream repertoire analysis used the tcR package, and clonotypes were matched across fractions by CDR3 nucleotide sequence plus V segment. VDJmatch was used to annotate antigen specificity against VDJdb, with one amino acid substitution in CDR3 permitted. TCRdb reprocessed the reads and provides one entry for every CDR3 protein sequence; no DNA is given. TCRdb, not the original authors, processed these V and J calls. The data table for this sample lists over 14,000 distinct CDR3 sequences. The ten largest account for approximately 59% of the sample.

Study-wide findings and limitations: Those dominant clonotypes were again the most abundant among CD3+CD56-NKG2C+ cells in a few donors, at roughly 25-60.1%. It remained unclear whether the expanded NKG2C-expressing T cell clones were specific for HCMV antigens. In several donors, the dominant CD3+CD56+NKG2C+ clonotypes were among the top 10 CD8+ clonotypes and accounted for about 1.0-7.0% of CD8+ T cells.

For this clonotype: Its binding antigen is unknown.

To determine HCMV serostatus, a commercial ELISA kit was used to detect HCMV-specific IgG in serum. Peripheral blood mononuclear cells were isolated from blood by Ficoll density gradient centrifugation. Taken from cysteine to phenylalanine, the CDR3 has 16 residues. Only the protein sequence is given. The chain employs TRBV12-3 or TRBV12-4 and TRBJ2-3; TCRdb designates TRBD1, a call that cannot be tested without DNA. The sequence was obtained from a man aged 18-70 years in good health. The sample comprised blood T cells: a sorted CD56 or NKG2C T cell subset, CD4+ or CD8+ T cells, or bulk PBMC T cells (not recorded which). For the CDR3, the sequence is CASSSRQGVGTDTQYF.